This T cell receptor (beta chain) was captured by sequencing in a study of vaccination effects on CD4 cells after COVID-19. In the case of this clone: Its antigen is not known.

Trimming took 6 bases from V and 3 from J, leaving 9 bases between them. The CDR3 is made up of 13 amino acids. Antigen-specific CD4+ T cells expanded by the ViraFEST assay with viral peptide pools were then sequenced. CD4+ T cell isolation took place after 10 days of culture. Two-dose BNT162b2 or mRNA-1273 vaccination was given to participants. Measured with immunoSEQ multiplex PCR; TCRdb has only the in-frame clones, and not every one. Of roughly 23,000 clones listed, 72% are singletons. The TCR was taken from a human donor who received a COVID-19 vaccine. The sequencing used CD4+ T cells from PBMCs cultured with HCoV-NL63 spike peptides, collected after COVID-19 vaccination. The genes are TRBV12-3 or TRBV12-4 and TRBJ1-5; no definite D call. DNA for the CDR3: TGTGCCAGCAGCATAGAAGCCAATCAGCCCCAGCATTTT. This translates into CASSIEANQPQHF.